The 11 T cell receptor beta chains below all came from one sample that was sequenced in a study of T cell responses to AZD1222 COVID-19 vaccine. Method: immunoSEQ multiplex PCR; TCRdb's copy keeps in-frame clones and lacks some. The sample includes over 150,000 clones, around 91% of them seen just once. This sample comprised peripheral blood, obtained on day 0 of AZD1222 vaccination. These TCRs come from an adult in good health.

There are a few counts of this clone. The chain employs TRBV5-4 and TRBJ2-7, with 8 bases that match TRBD1. Germline CDR1 is SGHNT and CDR2 is YYREEE (reference sequence). The J segment lost 3 bases and the V segment lost 4 bases, leaving 3 bases of the junction unmatched. This CDR3 spans 13 amino acids. The CDR3 protein is CASSGQGDYEQYF. In DNA, the CDR3 is TGTGCCAGCAGCGGACAGGGAGACTACGAGCAGTACTTC. Filled out from reference TRBV5-4 and TRBJ2-7, the complete variable domain reads ETGVTQSPTHLIKTRGQQVTLRCSSQSGHNTVSWYQQALGQGPQFIFQYYREEENGRGNFPPRFSGLQFPNYSSELNVNALELDDSALYLCASSGQGDYEQYFGPGTRLTVT.

The chain links TRBV28 to TRBJ1-5, with 10 bases that match TRBD1. The CDR3 extends over 15 amino acids. V lost 1 base and J lost 5; bases outside the gene matches: 2. Germline-derived CDR1 and CDR2 are MDHEN and SYDVKM. In nucleotides, the CDR3 is TGTGCCAGCAGTTTATCAGACAGGGGGCATCAGCCCCAGCATTTT. It codes for CASSLSDRGHQPQHF.

The J gene is TRBJ1-1, the V gene TRBV4-1; D is unclear. V gave up 0 bases and J gave up 4 bases, with 12 bases separating them. Germline-derived CDR1 and CDR2 are MGHRA and YSYEKL. This CDR3 has 15 residues. CDR3 nucleotides: TGCGCCAGCAGCCAAGATTCAGTCACCCCCACTGAAGCTTTCTTT. Translated: CASSQDSVTPTEAFF.

The CDR3 loop is CASSSKGTGLGEQYF. The CDR3 region has the DNA TGTGCCAGCAGCTCCAAGGGGACAGGGTTGGGGGAGCAGTACTTC. The chain employs TRBV7-8 and TRBJ2-7; 9 positions agree with TRBD1. The CDR3 has 15 residues. The J segment lost 7 bases and the V segment lost 4 bases, leaving 11 bases of the junction unmatched. The germline V gene encodes CDR1 SGHVS and CDR2 FQNEAQ.

V and J are TRBV10-3 and TRBJ2-2, with TRBD1 matching over 7 bases. This CDR3 is built from 16 residues. V lost 5 bases and J lost 3; bases outside the gene matches: 9. Germline V gene lookup returns CDR1 ENHRY and CDR2 SYGVKD. CDR3 region: CAISPLGTAYTGELFF. CDR3 coding DNA: TGTGCCATCAGTCCCCTAGGGACAGCTTACACCGGGGAGCTGTTTTTT.

The J gene is TRBJ1-2, the V gene TRBV30; D is possibly TRBD1 (5 bases). In germline, CDR1 is GTSNPN, CDR2 SVGIG (reference sequence). Trimming removed 6 bases from V and 0 bases from J, with 17 bases in between. The CDR3 totals 15 residues. CDR3 coding DNA: TGTGCCTGCTCTCAGGGATTCGGATCTAACTATGGCTACACCTTC. Translated: CACSQGFGSNYGYTF. The whole variable domain, filled in from reference TRBV30 and TRBJ1-2, reads SQTIHQWPATLVQPVGSPLSLECTVEGTSNPNLYWYRQAAGRGLQLLFYSVGIGQISSEVPQNLSASRPQDRQFILSSKKLLLSDSGFYLCACSQGFGSNYGYTFGSGTRLTVV.

The genes are TRBV18 and TRBJ2-1; D not certain. The CDR3 runs 11 residues. Germline V CDR1 and CDR2: KGHSH, LQKENI. The V and J ends lost 2 bases and 7 bases respectively, with 3 bases between them. The CDR3 nucleotides read TGTGCCAGCTCACCAAAGAATGAGCAGTTCTTC. This translates into CASSPKNEQFF.

This chain joins TRBV2 and TRBJ2-3, with D perhaps assigned TRBD1 or TRBD2 (7 bases each). Germline V gene data show CDR1 as SNHLY and CDR2 as FYNNEI. V lost 8 bases, J lost 1 base, and 19 bases lay in between. This CDR3 is built from 16 residues. This CDR3 reads CASDPGGGGGTDTQYF. DNA for the CDR3: TGTGCCAGCGACCCGGGGGGAGGGGGCGGCACAGATACGCAGTATTTT.

In this sample, this clone turned up once. The chain links TRBV7-9 to TRBJ1-6; the D gene is possibly TRBD1 (6 bases). V was shortened by 7 bases and J by 7 bases, with 17 bases between the two germline ends. CDR1 SEHNR and CDR2 FQNEAQ come from the germline V gene (reference sequence). The CDR3 runs 15 residues. This chain's CDR3 is CASNQTGGANSPLHF. In DNA form, the CDR3 reads TGTGCCAGCAATCAAACCGGGGGCGCCAATTCACCCCTCCACTTT.

This rearrangement joins TRBV11-2 to TRBJ2-5; D remains unclear. The V and J ends lost 5 bases and 3 bases respectively, with 19 bases between them. Germline CDR1 SGHAT, CDR2 FQNNGV. The CDR3 covers 16 residues. Here the CDR3 reads CASSQLRTDAKETQYF. As DNA, the CDR3 is TGTGCCAGCAGCCAACTACGGACGGACGCCAAAGAGACCCAGTACTTC.

The chain couples TRBV2 to TRBJ2-5; D not resolved. V was pared by 7 bases and J by 5 bases, with 14 bases between. This CDR3 spans 13 amino acids. Germline-derived CDR1 and CDR2 are SNHLY and FYNNEI. CDR3 coding DNA: TGTGCCAGCACTGGCCCCCTGAAGGAGACCCAGTACTTC. Its protein product is CASTGPLKETQYF. Full variable domain (rest looked up from reference TRBV2 and TRBJ2-5): EPEVTQTPSHQVTQMGQEVILRCVPISNHLYFYWYRQILGQKVEFLVSFYNNEISEKSEIFDDQFSVERPDGSNFTLKIRSTKLEDSAMYFCASTGPLKETQYFGPGTRLLVL.